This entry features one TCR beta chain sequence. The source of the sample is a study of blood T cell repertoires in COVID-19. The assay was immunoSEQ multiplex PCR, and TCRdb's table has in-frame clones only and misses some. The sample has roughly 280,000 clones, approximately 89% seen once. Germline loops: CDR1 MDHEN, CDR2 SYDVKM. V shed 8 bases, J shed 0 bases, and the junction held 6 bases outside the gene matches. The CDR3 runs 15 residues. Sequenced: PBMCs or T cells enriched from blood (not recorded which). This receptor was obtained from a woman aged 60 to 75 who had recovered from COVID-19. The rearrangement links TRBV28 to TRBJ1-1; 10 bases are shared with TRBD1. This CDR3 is CASGTGAFLNTEAFF. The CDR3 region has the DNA TGTGCCAGCGGGACAGGGGCCTTTCTGAACACTGAAGCTTTCTTT.